These 18 T cell receptor beta chains were all obtained from the same sample, sequenced in a study of type 1 regulatory T cells (dated by TCRdb to the early 2020s). The reads were generated on an Illumina MiSeq. TCRdb reprocessed the public reads (quality trimming at Q25 with fastp, clone calling with MiXCR) and kept in-frame beta chains. CDR3 protein sequences are deduplicated, and each keeps its most common genes and DNA. This sample is represented by around 65,000 distinct CDR3 sequences; roughly half of them were singletons. Clones ranked in the top ten supply approximately 2.3% of the sample. These receptors are not linked to any known antigen. Sequenced input: cultured non-Tr1 T cells, either the whole culture or a sorted T cell fraction (not recorded which). The meaning of the sample's cell subset or site label: non-Tr1 population from the T-allo10 product. Receptors were obtained from a human donor in good health.

V usage is TRBV28 and J usage is TRBJ2-7; D is unresolved. The CDR3 runs to 13 residues. V lost 7 bases, J lost 2 bases, and 12 bases lay in between. Germline V gene lookup returns CDR1 MDHEN and CDR2 SYDVKM. CDR3 region: CASTKPGPYEQYF. The CDR3 region has the DNA TGTGCCAGCACCAAACCTGGGCCCTACGAGCAGTACTTC.

This rearrangement joins TRBV20-1 to TRBJ2-7; 9 nucleotides align to TRBD2. The trim removed 0 bases at V and 2 bases at J, leaving 8 bases unmatched. In germline, CDR1 is DFQATT, CDR2 SNEGSKA (reference sequence). The CDR3 totals 16 residues. Written as DNA, the CDR3 is TGCAGTGCTAGAGATCTGAGCGGGGGGAATACCTACGAGCAGTACTTC. Amino acid sequence: CSARDLSGGNTYEQYF.

Remarks on this clonotype: This may arise from a read error, as a much more abundant clone is one base away. The rearrangement joins TRBV5-1 to TRBJ2-2, with 11 bases that match TRBD2. CDR1 SGHRS and CDR2 YFSETQ come from the germline V gene. The length of the CDR3 is 16 residues. The CDR3 DNA sequence: TGCGCCAGCAGCTTACGACTAGCGGGGAACGCCGGGGAGCTGTTTTTT. Translated, it gives CASSLRLAGNAGELFF.

This clonotype was detected a few times. This chain uses TRBV28 with TRBJ1-5, with 8 bases aligning to TRBD1. The CDR3 extends over 14 amino acids. Looked up from germline, CDR1 is MDHEN and CDR2 is SYDVKM. The V segment lost 6 bases and the J segment 5 bases; nucleotides outside the gene matches: 6. The chain's CDR3 is CASSPTGDYQPQHF. As DNA, the CDR3 is TGTGCCAGCAGCCCGACAGGGGACTATCAGCCCCAGCATTTT.

Worth noting for this clonotype: A much more abundant neighbour one base away suggests this may be a read error. V and J are TRBV7-3 and TRBJ2-3; perhaps D is TRBD1 or TRBD2 (5 bases each). Trimming left V 5 bases short and J 8 bases short, with 14 bases between. Germline CDR1 SGHTA, CDR2 FQGTGA. This CDR3 spans 13 amino acids. In DNA, the CDR3 is TGTGCCAGCAGCCCACTCTCTGGGGGTACGCAGTATTTT. It yields the protein CASSPLSGGTQYF.

Concerning this clonotype: A single base separates this from a much larger clone, so it may be a read error. CDR3 nucleotide sequence: TGTGCCAGCAGCCCACGGGGGACAGCAACTAATGAAAAACTGTTTTTT. Amino acid sequence: CASSPRGTATNEKLFF. The rearrangement links TRBV4-2 to TRBJ1-4, with TRBD1 matching over 7 bases. The CDR3 covers 16 residues. Germline V CDR1 and CDR2: LGHNA, YNFKEQ. J was trimmed by 0 bases and V by 4 bases; bases with no gene match: 5.

This clonotype came up a few times. V gene TRBV4-2 combines with J gene TRBJ2-1, with D hard to call. The CDR3 is 13 amino acids. CDR1 and CDR2 from the germline V gene are LGHNA and YNFKEQ. V lost 2 bases to trimming and J lost 6 bases, with 8 bases between them. The CDR3 loop reads CASSQPNSNEQFF. The CDR3, as DNA: TGTGCCAGCAGCCAACCAAACAGCAATGAGCAGTTCTTC.

The gene calls are TRBV12-3 or TRBV12-4 and TRBJ2-7; 7 bases match TRBD1. V shed 5 bases, J shed 0 bases, and the junction held 13 bases outside the gene matches. The CDR3 contains 17 residues. In nucleotides, the CDR3 is TGTGCCAGCAGTCCCCGGACAGGAGGTATCGGCTCCTACGAGCAGTACTTC. Translation gives CASSPRTGGIGSYEQYF.

The genes are TRBV7-2 and TRBJ2-3; D might be TRBD2 (6 bases). V was cut by 1 base and J by 8 bases, with 7 bases left in between. CDR3 length equals 12 residues. Germline CDR1 SGHTA, CDR2 FQGNSA. CDR3 coding DNA: TGTGCCAGCAGCTTAGAGGGAGGTACGCAGTATTTT. As protein: CASSLEGGTQYF.

The chain employs TRBV6-1 and TRBJ1-5; D call uncertain. The germline V gene encodes CDR1 MNHNS and CDR2 SASEGT. This CDR3 contains 15 residues. Trimming took 5 bases from V and 5 from J, leaving 16 bases between them. As DNA, the CDR3 is TGTGCCAGCAGTCAATCACCCCTGACCGATCAGCCCCAGCATTTT. The encoded protein is CASSQSPLTDQPQHF.

The chain has TRBV2 and TRBJ2-5, with a tentative D call TRBD1 (6 bases). V was trimmed by 4 bases and J by 5 bases, leaving 11 bases between them. CDR3 length: 13 amino acids. Germline V CDR1 and CDR2: SNHLY, FYNNEI. CDR3: CASSVQGWETQYF. The CDR3 coding sequence is TGTGCCAGCAGTGTCCAGGGGTGGGAGACCCAGTACTTC.

The V gene is TRBV29-1, the J gene TRBJ2-7; unclear D gene. V was trimmed by 6 bases and J by 0 bases, leaving 6 bases between them. This CDR3 has 11 amino acids. Germline CDR1 and CDR2: SQVTM and ANQGSEA. The CDR3, as DNA: TGCAGCGTACTCAGCTCCTACGAGCAGTACTTC. Translated: CSVLSSYEQYF.

This clonotype has more than one count but fewer than ten. This chain uses TRBV18 with TRBJ2-2; D gene unclear. Trimming took 5 bases from V and 6 from J, leaving 7 bases between them. The CDR3 consists of 12 residues. CDR1 and CDR2 from the germline V gene are KGHSH and LQKENI. The CDR3 reads CASSGDAGELFF. The CDR3, as DNA: TGTGCCAGCTCAGGGGATGCCGGGGAGCTGTTTTTT.

This clonotype was counted between two and nine times. V usage is TRBV4-2 and J usage is TRBJ2-5; 9 bases agree with TRBD2. The CDR3 spans 15 residues. Germline CDR1 and CDR2: LGHNA and YNFKEQ. V shed 5 bases, J shed 7 bases, and the junction held 11 bases outside the gene matches. CDR3 protein: CASSDSGSTGGTQYF. CDR3 coding DNA: TGTGCCAGCAGCGATAGCGGGAGTACCGGGGGGACCCAGTACTTC.

The DNA of the CDR3 is TGCGCCAGCAGCGACTGGAGGGAAGGCAACGAGCAGTACTTC. It encodes CASSDWREGNEQYF. This chain connects TRBV10-1 to TRBJ2-7; perhaps TRBD2 as D (6 bases). Germline V gene lookup returns CDR1 WNHNN and CDR2 SYGVQD (reference sequence). Trimming shortened V by 6 bases and J by 5 bases, and 17 bases separated the two germline ends. This CDR3 spans 14 amino acids.

There are a few counts of this clonotype. The chain uses TRBV20-1 and TRBJ2-3; D uncertain. The CDR3 covers 12 residues. V was trimmed by 6 bases and J by 1 base, leaving 8 bases between them. Germline CDR1 reads DFQATT; CDR2 reads SNEGSKA (reference sequence). As DNA, the CDR3 is TGCAGTGCCGCGCCCCGCACAGATACGCAGTATTTT. Translation: CSAAPRTDTQYF.

In its sample, this clonotype was seen a few times. V is TRBV7-2 and J is TRBJ1-2; D remains ambiguous. Germline CDR1 SGHTA, CDR2 FQGNSA. The V end lost 7 bases, the J end lost 3 bases, and 9 bases lay between the germline ends. The CDR3 contains 12 residues. The CDR3 region is CASTVGYYGYTF. DNA for the CDR3: TGTGCCAGCACCGTAGGGTACTATGGCTACACCTTC. The variable domain in full, completed from reference TRBV7-2 and TRBJ1-2, reads GAGVSQSPSNKVTEKGKDVELRCDPISGHTALYWYRQSLGQGLEFLIYFQGNSAPDKSGLPSDRFSAERTGGSVSTLTIQRTQQEDSAVYLCASTVGYYGYTFGSGTRLTVV.

Only a few counts were recorded for this clonotype. CDR3 nucleotides: TGTGCCAGCAGTTTCATAGGGAACACTGAAGCTTTCTTT. Its protein is CASSFIGNTEAFF. The chain employs TRBV12-3 or TRBV12-4 and TRBJ1-1; no clear D gene. Trimming shortened V by 3 bases and J by 1 base, and 6 bases separated the two germline ends. The CDR3 is 13 residues long.